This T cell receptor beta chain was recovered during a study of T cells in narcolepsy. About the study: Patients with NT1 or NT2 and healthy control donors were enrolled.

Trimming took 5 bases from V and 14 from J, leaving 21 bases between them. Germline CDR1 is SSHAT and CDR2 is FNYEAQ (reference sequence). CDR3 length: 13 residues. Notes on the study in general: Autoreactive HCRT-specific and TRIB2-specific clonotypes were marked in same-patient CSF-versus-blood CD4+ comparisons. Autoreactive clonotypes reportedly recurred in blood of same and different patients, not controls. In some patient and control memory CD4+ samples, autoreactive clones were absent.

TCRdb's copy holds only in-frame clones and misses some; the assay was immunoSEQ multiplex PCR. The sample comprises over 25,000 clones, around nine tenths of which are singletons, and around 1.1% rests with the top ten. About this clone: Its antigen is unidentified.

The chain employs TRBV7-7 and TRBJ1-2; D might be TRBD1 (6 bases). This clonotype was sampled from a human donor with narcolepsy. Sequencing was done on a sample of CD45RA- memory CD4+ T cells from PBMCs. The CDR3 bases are TGTGCCAGCAGCCCGACGGTGGGGGGCGAACGGACCTTC. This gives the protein CASSPTVGGERTF.